This T cell receptor beta chain was sequenced for a study of T cells in Graves' hyperthyroidism and ophthalmopathy (dated by TCRdb to the late 2010s). Study-level background: Peripheral blood was collected at initial diagnosis, before any treatment. An independent validation cohort of 18 to 20 hyperthyroidism patients and over 15 patients who later progressed to ophthalmopathy tested prospective prediction of ophthalmopathy. After blood sampling, hyperthyroidism patients were treated with methimazole at a starting dose of 30 mg daily, and ophthalmopathy patients were treated with high-dose intravenous methylprednisolone. To identify distinguishing TCR V-J signatures, a discovery cohort of about 100 patients was used, comprising 40 to 45 with Graves' ophthalmopathy and around 57 with stable Graves' hyperthyroidism. The paper describes TCR Vbeta CDR3 sequencing of 135 peripheral blood samples, made up of 43 ophthalmopathy patients, around 73 hyperthyroidism patients and 17 progressor patients. The study also compared thyroid tissue and blood T-cell repertoires from 5 to 7 Graves' hyperthyroidism patients. The roughly 100 discovery patients were divided at random into training and test sets in a 7:3 ratio. Here is what the overall study found, with its caveats: During validation, the model predicted progression to ophthalmopathy a median of roughly 7.1 months ahead of onset, with just under 71% sensitivity and 72.22% specificity. A 13 V-J signature model separated ophthalmopathy from stable hyperthyroidism, with around 91% sensitivity and roughly 81% specificity in cross-validation and 80%/75% in testing. No statistical method was used to fix the sample size in advance, and group allocation was not hidden from the investigators. Most expanded thyroid clonotypes (frequency above 0.001) were also detected in blood, a finding suggesting that blood repertoires may reflect thyroid immune responses.

Stable Graves' hyperthyroidism was defined as no progression to ophthalmopathy during 18 months of follow-up. Hyperthyroidism patients were aged 18 to 65 years and newly diagnosed, with disease duration of less than 2 months. Any patient with an uncontrolled infection, another autoimmune disease, pregnancy or lactation was excluded. Diagnoses relied on clinical symptoms, serum thyroxine and TRAb, thyroid ultrasound and orbital computed tomography. PBMCs were isolated from 7.5 to 10 ml of fresh peripheral blood by Ficoll-Paque density gradient centrifugation. Total RNA was extracted using Trizol reagent, and RNA quality was assessed on an Agilent 2100 Bioanalyzer. This clonotype has just a few counts. It lacks a known antigen. No much larger clone exists at a distance of one base, and base qualities are not known. TCR beta CDR3 regions were amplified from RNA transcripts. For the first round of RT-PCR on the TCR CDR3, the HTBI primer set was used together with the Qiagen OneStep RT-PCR kit. A second multiplex PCR round built the libraries, followed by size selection and purification. Paired-end sequencing of the libraries was performed with 100 bp reads on an Illumina HiSeq2000. In the paper's pipeline: Raw data were processed with SOAPnuke, discarding reads with adapters, uncalled bases, mean Phred below 15, or no exact constant-primer or identifier match. COPE v1.2.5 was used to merge high-quality paired reads, and clonotypes were defined as unique nucleotide sequences. MiTCR v1.1 was used to align clonotypes to the IMGT TRBV, TRBD and TRBJ reference segments. The analysis included only V-J combinations with a frequency above 0.0001, which together covered 99.2% of the repertoires. The TCS score was defined as F50 (clonal expansion) divided by E x V (chaos), with BLOSUM62-based TCRdist calculated between CDR3 peptides within each V-J. Welch's t-statistics and random forest reduced approximately 520 V-J features to 13, which were used in a naive Bayes classifier (R e1071). The public sequencing data were trimmed at Q25 with fastp and processed into clonotypes with MiXCR by TCRdb, which kept only in-frame beta chains. Under each unique CDR3 protein, matching rows form one entry showing the most common genes and DNA. The V and J calls and clone size are TCRdb's, not the authors'. This sample holds some 200,000 distinct CDR3 sequences; more than 15% were observed only once. Jointly, the top ten make up approximately 50% of the sample.

The germline V gene sets CDR1 to SNHLY and CDR2 to FYNNEI. The CDR3, cysteine through phenylalanine, is 19 amino acids long. CDR3 DNA is the only sequence kept; it has 57 bases, read in frame from the first base. V sheds 6 bases and J sheds 2 bases, leaving 26 bases between their ends. This sequence originates from a man in his fifties with Graves' hyperthyroidism. The sequenced sample was blood. The chain is assembled from TRBV2 and TRBJ2-1; the D gene cannot be resolved beyond TRBD1 or TRBD2, each matching 5 bases. Read as DNA, the sequence is TGTGCCAGCAGAGGGACGGTACGGCTAAGAGGCGACCCCTACAATGAGCAGTTCTTC. It is translated as CASRGTVRLRGDPYNEQFF.